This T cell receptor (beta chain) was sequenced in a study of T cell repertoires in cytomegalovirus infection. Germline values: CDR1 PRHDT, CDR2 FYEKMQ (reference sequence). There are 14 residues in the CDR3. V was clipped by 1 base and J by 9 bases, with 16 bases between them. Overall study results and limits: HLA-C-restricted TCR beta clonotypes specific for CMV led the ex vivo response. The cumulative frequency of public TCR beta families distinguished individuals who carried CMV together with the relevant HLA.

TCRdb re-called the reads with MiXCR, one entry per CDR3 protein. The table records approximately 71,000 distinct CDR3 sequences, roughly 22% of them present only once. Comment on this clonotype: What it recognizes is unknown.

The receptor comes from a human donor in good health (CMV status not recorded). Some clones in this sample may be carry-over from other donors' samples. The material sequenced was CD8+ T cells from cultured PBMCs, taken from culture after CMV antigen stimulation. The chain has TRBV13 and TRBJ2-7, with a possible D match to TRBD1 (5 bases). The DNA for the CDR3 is TGTGCCAGCAGCTTAGTATTAGGGGCTACGGGGCAGTACTTC. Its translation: CASSLVLGATGQYF. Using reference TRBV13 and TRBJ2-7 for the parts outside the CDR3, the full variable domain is AAGVIQSPRHLIKEKRETATLKCYPIPRHDTVYWYQQGPGQDPQFLISFYEKMQSDKGSIPDRFSAQQFSDYHSELNMSSLELGDSALYFCASSLVLGATGQYFGPGTRLTVT.